The entry below gives a single T cell receptor (beta chain) sequence along with its context. Its antigen is currently unknown. The data stem from a study of post-analysis software for immune sequencing data. Findings of the study overall: Relative to controls, patients had several TRBV segments at higher frequency, with TRBV5-6, TRBV5-1 and TRBV20-1 among these. Compared against controls, patients with multiple sclerosis displayed significantly lower normalized Chao1 diversity.

The authors incorporated unique molecular identifiers into the TCR beta cDNA libraries. TCRdb analysed the PCR reads with MiXCR anew, one entry per CDR3 protein. The sample lists roughly 700,000 distinct CDR3 sequences; 25% to 30% were seen once. The germline V gene encodes CDR1 SQVTM and CDR2 ANQGSEA. The CDR3 spans 12 residues. The receptor was derived from a girl between 10 and 17 years old with multiple sclerosis. The sample taken for sequencing was blood. This chain connects TRBV29-1 to TRBJ2-5; D ambiguous. The J call may be faulty, since TRBJ2-1 better matches the DNA end. CDR3 in DNA: TGCAGCGTTGAACTGGCGCAAGAGACCCAGTTCTTC. It yields the protein CSVELAQETQFF.